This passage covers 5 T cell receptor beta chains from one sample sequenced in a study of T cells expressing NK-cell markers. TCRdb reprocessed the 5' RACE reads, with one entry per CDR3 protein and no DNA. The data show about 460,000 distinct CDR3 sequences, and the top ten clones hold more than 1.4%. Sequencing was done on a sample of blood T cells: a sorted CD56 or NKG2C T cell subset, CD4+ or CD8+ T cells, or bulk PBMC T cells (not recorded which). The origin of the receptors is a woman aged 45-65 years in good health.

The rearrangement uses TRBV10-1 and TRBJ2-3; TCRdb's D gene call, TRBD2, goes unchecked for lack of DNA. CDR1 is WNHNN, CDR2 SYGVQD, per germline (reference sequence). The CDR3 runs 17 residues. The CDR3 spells CASSEEGLAGDKDTQYF.

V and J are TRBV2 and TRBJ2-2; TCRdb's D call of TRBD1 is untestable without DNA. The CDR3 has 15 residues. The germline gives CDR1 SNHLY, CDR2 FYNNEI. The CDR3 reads CASIVNREDTGELFF.

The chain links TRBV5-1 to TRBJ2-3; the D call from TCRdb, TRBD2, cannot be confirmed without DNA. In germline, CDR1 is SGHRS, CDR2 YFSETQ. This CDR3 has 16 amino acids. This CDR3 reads CASSPGASGRGDTQYF.

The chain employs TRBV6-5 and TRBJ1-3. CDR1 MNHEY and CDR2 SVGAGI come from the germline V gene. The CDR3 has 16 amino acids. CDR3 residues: CASSYMRIAEGNTIYF.

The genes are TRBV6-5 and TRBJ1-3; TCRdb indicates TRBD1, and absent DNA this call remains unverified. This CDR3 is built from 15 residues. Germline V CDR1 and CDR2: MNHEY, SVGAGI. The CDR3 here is CASSYDRNKGNTIYF.